The T cell receptor beta chain described here comes from a study of blood T cell repertoires in COVID-19. Overall study context: Collection of acute and convalescent COVID-19 samples took place in the United States, Italy and Spain.

CDR1 is SGHKS, CDR2 YYEKEE, per germline (reference sequence). The V end was cut by 4 bases, the J end by 4 bases, with 18 bases between. The CDR3 runs 16 residues. Only a few counts were recorded for this clone. As handled by the study authors: The assay estimated nucleated cells by amplifying reference gene primers. TCRdb's copy holds only in-frame clones and misses some; the assay was immunoSEQ multiplex PCR. V and J calls and clone size are copied from that table; D and trimming were computed from the DNA. In the table there are about 200,000 clones, around 76% of which are singletons. Participants' reported clinical history set cohort assignment.

This TCR derives from a woman in her forties or fifties with acute COVID-19. The V and J genes are TRBV5-5 and TRBJ1-5; TRBD1 might be the D (6 bases). Material for sequencing was PBMCs or T cells enriched from blood (not recorded which). CDR3: CASSPQGRLGNQPQHF. The DNA of the CDR3 is TGTGCCAGCAGCCCTCAGGGGCGCCTTGGAAATCAGCCCCAGCATTTT.